This T cell receptor beta chain was recorded in a study of shared clonotypes between healthy human individuals. Study results and caveats: The authors sampled blood alone, and tissue repertoires likely differ.

Participating donors were healthy, HIV-negative adults free of recent acute infections or vaccinations. There are a few counts of this clone. Its antigen is still unknown. Some clones are missing from TCRdb's copy, which holds only in-frame ones; the method was immunoSEQ multiplex PCR. The data show about 480,000 clones, with 79% seen just once and 10% to 15% held by the top ten. This sequence was found in a woman aged 40 to 50 in good health. Some clones in this sample may be carry-over from other donors' samples. Sequencing was carried out using PBMCs.

The CDR3 spells CASSLTTLAGYYNEQFF. CDR3 in DNA: TGTGCCAGCAGTTTAACCACACTAGCGGGCTACTACAATGAGCAGTTCTTC. The chain couples TRBV27 to TRBJ2-1, with 9 bases lining up with TRBD2. Trimming at V came to 2 bases and at J to 3 bases, leaving 8 bases not matched to a gene. The CDR3 consists of 17 residues. CDR1 MNHEY and CDR2 SMNVEV come from the germline V gene (reference sequence).